This T cell receptor beta chain was sequenced in a study of Graves' ophthalmopathy and Graves' hyperthyroidism (dated by TCRdb to the late 2010s). Concerning the study at large: Peripheral blood was collected at initial diagnosis, prior to any treatment. The study used signatures of the TCR beta repertoire to tell Graves' ophthalmopathy apart from Graves' hyperthyroidism and to predict which patients would progress to ophthalmopathy. In total, approximately 140 blood samples were TCR-sequenced: fewer than 50 ophthalmopathy, approximately 80 hyperthyroidism and about 17 hyperthyroidism-to-ophthalmopathy patients. To explore V-J signatures distinguishing ophthalmopathy from hyperthyroidism, a discovery set of around 97 patients (43 ophthalmopathy, roughly 56 stable hyperthyroidism) was enrolled. An independent validation cohort comprised fewer than 20 hyperthyroidism patients and about 16 patients who later progressed from hyperthyroidism to ophthalmopathy. In a handful of hyperthyroidism patients, the T-cell repertoire of thyroid tissue was compared with the T-cell repertoire of blood. Following sampling, methimazole starting at 30 mg daily was administered to hyperthyroidism patients, and high-dose intravenous methylprednisolone was administered to ophthalmopathy patients.

There are many counts of this clonotype. What this receptor recognizes is not known. Qualities for individual bases were not recorded, and no much larger clone is one base off. Ophthalmopathy patients were characterized by moderately to severely active disease, a Clinical Activity Score of at least 3, a NOSPECS grade of at least 4, and a disease duration under 3 months. Patients were excluded if they had other autoimmune diseases, uncontrolled infections, pregnancy or lactation. Diagnosis was based on clinical symptoms, serum thyroxine, TRAb, thyroid ultrasound and orbital computed tomography. PBMCs were isolated from about 10 ml of fresh peripheral blood by Ficoll-Paque density gradient centrifugation. Total RNA was extracted with Trizol reagent and quality-checked on an Agilent 2100 Bioanalyzer. V is cut back by 5 bases and J by 1 base, with 7 bases in the junction unmatched. There are 15 amino acids in the CDR3, from cysteine to phenylalanine inclusive. Just the 45-base CDR3 DNA is kept, in frame starting at base 1. The germline V gene supplies CDR1 SGHVS and CDR2 FQNEAQ.

The paper's findings and limits, for the study overall: The 13-signature model separated ophthalmopathy from stable hyperthyroidism with 85% to 90% sensitivity and almost 84% specificity in cross-validation, and 80%/75% in the test set. In validation, the model predicted ophthalmopathy progression with 55% to 71% sensitivity and 72.22% specificity; about a dozen predicted patients were CT-confirmed with GO in a median of approximately six months. No statistical method was used to set the sample size in advance, and the investigators knew which group each participant was assigned to. Most of the expanded thyroid clonotypes with a frequency above 0.001 were also detected in blood, and it was suggested that the thyroid immune response may be reflected by blood repertoires.

For repertoire sequencing, TCR beta CDR3 regions were amplified from RNA transcripts. A first-round RT-PCR used HTBI primers with the Qiagen OneStep RT-PCR kit, followed by a second-round multiplex PCR, size selection and purification. Libraries were sequenced on an Illumina HiSeq2000 using paired-end 100 bp reads. Turning to the authors' computational methods: SOAPnuke was used to process the reads, throwing out any read that had adapters, had uncalled bases, had a mean Phred below 15, or lacked an exact constant-primer or identifier match. High-quality paired reads were merged with COPE v1.2.5. Each unique nucleotide sequence was treated as a clonotype, and MiTCR v1.1 was used to align the clonotypes to the IMGT TRB V, D and J references. Only V-J combinations with frequency above 0.0001 were analysed, covering over 99% of repertoires. A TCR clonal expansion and chaos score per V-J combination was defined as the ratio of F50 clonal expansion to chaos observed in the TCRdist matrix. Features were reduced by Welch's t-statistics and random forest to around 14 V-J combinations, which fed a naive Bayes classifier. The Morisita-Horn index was used to measure how similar the thyroid and blood repertoires were. The public reads were reprocessed in TCRdb via fastp at Q25 and MiXCR, keeping in-frame beta chains. Rows are combined by CDR3 protein, so each entry shows the most common genes and DNA. These V and J calls rely on TCRdb rather than the paper's analysis. Here the sample has hundreds of thousands of distinct CDR3 sequences; about two fifths occur a single time. Of the sample, 3% to 3.5% falls within the top ten clones.

This sequence originates from an adult man with Graves' ophthalmopathy. Sequencing used peripheral blood. Recombination linked TRBV7-8 to TRBJ2-5; TRBD1 agrees with 7 junctional bases. The CDR3 amino acid sequence is: CASSLGTVFQETQYF. The sequence in DNA is TGTGCCAGCAGCCTCGGGACAGTGTTCCAAGAGACCCAGTACTTC. Extended through the reference TRBV7-8 and TRBJ2-5 proteins, this CDR3 yields the full variable domain: GAGVSQSPRYKVAKRGQDVALRCDPISGHVSLFWYQQALGQGPEFLTYFQNEAQLDKSGLPSDRFFAERPEGSVSTLKIQRTQQEDSAVYLCASSLGTVFQETQYFGPGTRLLVL.